This T cell receptor beta chain emerged from a study of blood T cell repertoires in COVID-19 (dated by TCRdb to the early 2020s). A note on the overall study: The collaborator samples originated in the United States, Italy and Spain and spanned the acute and convalescent phases of COVID-19. HLA class I and class II types, where available, came from metadata supplied by the sample provider rather than from assay-based typing. Sample metadata almost always included a de-identified subject ID, COVID-19 status, age in years and sex. Deeply sampled blood TCRbeta repertoires from subjects exposed to, actively infected with, or recovered from COVID-19 were included in the dataset. The material from the prospective study consisted of cDNA or gDNA derived from T cells, B-cell-depleted T cells, or PBMCs. Samples came from the ongoing ImmuneRACE study (first 160 participants) plus 1,254 subjects from 6 global collaborators. The repertoires were released in a freely available public database meant as a resource for research on the immune response to SARS-CoV-2.

TCRbeta CDR3 regions were amplified from genomic DNA using the immunoSEQ Assay, a bias-controlled multiplex PCR. The study's own analysis went as follows. The number of nucleated cells in each sample was estimated by amplification of reference gene primers within the assay. Sequence reads were collapsed and filtered to measure the absolute abundance of every unique TCRbeta CDR3 rearrangement. For each sample, productive Simpson clonality was calculated as the square root of Simpson's diversity index across productive rearrangements. In TCRdb, the immuneACCESS table is reduced to in-frame sequences with V and J assigned. These tables do not hold every clone; where another copy was compared, an unresolved V gene accounts for under half, and the others remain unexplained. V and J calls and clone size are those listed in that table; D and trimming were worked out from the DNA. The sample table holds around 69,000 clones, of which roughly 89% were seen once. The ten largest clones capture around 5.2% of the sample.

The paper as a whole reports these results and caveats: The amount of clinical and demographic metadata varied by source and participant and was provided uncurated.

Details on this clone: The clone's antigen remains unknown. Base qualities are not provided; no much larger clone lies one nucleotide away.

Collaborating institutions collected whole blood in K2EDTA tubes following their own protocols. For TCRbeta analysis, collaborators shipped samples as frozen whole blood, isolated PBMCs, or DNA extracted from either of those sample types. The germline V gene specifies MDHEN as CDR1 and SYDVKM as CDR2. Trimming costs V 4 bases and J 2 bases, and their ends lie 12 bases apart. CDR3 length: 15 amino acids, cysteine to phenylalanine. CDR3 DNA only is kept here, 45 bases in frame from base 1. The sample comprised peripheral blood. The sequence links TRBV28 to TRBJ1-5, with a tentative D gene TRBD1 over 5 matching bases. This receptor was obtained from a woman between 50 and 59 years old with active COVID-19. The CDR3 protein sequence reads: CASSSTQGGNQPQHF. The sequenced DNA is TGTGCCAGCAGTTCTACCCAGGGCGGCAATCAGCCCCAGCATTTT.